A single sample gave rise to the 13 T cell receptor beta chains below, sequenced in a study of shared clonotypes between healthy human individuals. TCRdb's table, derived via immunoSEQ multiplex PCR, lists solely in-frame clones and lacks some. The sample yields over a million clones, 95% to 97% seen once. Sequences were obtained from naive CD4+ T cells sorted from blood. Documented subset: CD45RA+ positively selected. The source of these receptors is a man under 40 in good health.

This chain uses TRBV14 with TRBJ2-7, with TRBD2 identical over 10 bases. In germline, CDR1 is SGHDN, CDR2 FVKESK. The CDR3 totals 16 residues. V was clipped by 4 bases and J by 5 bases; unmatched bases: 11. As DNA, the CDR3 is TGTGCCAGCAGCCCTATTCTAGCGGGAGCTTCGGACGAGCAGTACTTC. This codes for CASSPILAGASDEQYF.

This chain joins TRBV23-1 and TRBJ2-2; D tentatively reads TRBD1 or TRBD2 (5 bases each). TRBV23-1 qualifies as an ORF whose function is uncertain. Trimming stripped 10 bases from V and 2 bases from J, with 11 bases between. The CDR3 is 13 amino acids. The CDR3 protein is CATGTINTGELFF. The CDR3 region has the DNA TGCGCCACCGGGACCATAAACACCGGGGAGCTGTTTTTT.

The CDR3 is CASSSLAGGPIYEQYF. DNA of the CDR3: TGTGCCAGCAGTTCGCTAGCGGGAGGTCCTATCTACGAGCAGTACTTC. V usage is TRBV25-1 and J usage is TRBJ2-7, with 11 bases aligning to TRBD2. This CDR3 spans 16 amino acids. Germline V gene lookup returns CDR1 MGHDK and CDR2 SYGVNS. Losses at the gene ends were 5 bases for V and 3 bases for J; bases not matched to a gene: 9.

Concerning this clone itself: Other DNA sequences within the sample encode an identical CDR3. The genes are TRBV18 and TRBJ2-5; 12 bases are a match to TRBD2. The CDR3 covers 14 residues. The germline CDR1 and CDR2 sequences are KGHSH and LQKENI. Unmatched junction bases numbered 3, after V lost 6 bases and J lost 4 bases. In DNA form, the CDR3 reads TGTGCCAGCTCCCCGGGACTAGCGGGAGAGACCCAGTACTTC. It translates to CASSPGLAGETQYF.

The chain links TRBV6-5 to TRBJ2-7; tentative D call: TRBD1 (6 bases). This CDR3 is built from 12 residues. The germline V gene encodes CDR1 MNHEY and CDR2 SVGAGI. Trimming pared 5 bases from V and 8 bases from J, leaving 13 bases between. The CDR3 loop is CASSPTGIQQYF. The DNA of the CDR3 is TGTGCCAGCAGTCCGACAGGAATCCAGCAGTACTTC.

The chain has TRBV7-2 and TRBJ2-2; D perhaps matches TRBD2 (7 bases). The CDR3 contains 18 residues. The ends were cut back, 4 bases at V and 5 bases at J, with 23 bases in the middle. Looked up from germline, CDR1 is SGHTA and CDR2 is FQGNSA. The CDR3 spells CASSYDPGAGVGTGELFF. The CDR3, as DNA: TGTGCCAGCAGCTACGACCCGGGGGCGGGAGTGGGGACCGGGGAGCTGTTTTTT.

V usage is TRBV7-9 and J usage is TRBJ1-3; D gene unclear. This CDR3 has 16 residues. Trimming shortened V by 2 bases and J by 0 bases, and 11 bases separated the two germline ends. Germline V CDR1 and CDR2: SEHNR, FQNEAQ (reference sequence). The CDR3: CASSLWVNGSGNTIYF. In DNA, the CDR3 is TGTGCCAGCAGCTTATGGGTCAATGGCTCTGGAAACACCATATATTTT.

The V and J genes are TRBV30 and TRBJ2-2; no definite D call. Trimming took off 8 bases at V and 4 bases at J, with 20 bases between the two ends. The CDR3 sequence is 15 residues long. In germline, CDR1 is GTSNPN, CDR2 SVGIG (reference sequence). The CDR3 DNA sequence: TGTGCCGGGTCCCTCTCGGGCGGCCTCACCGGGGAGCTGTTTTTT. Protein sequence: CAGSLSGGLTGELFF. The full variable domain, in which reference TRBV30 and TRBJ2-2 provide the parts outside the CDR3, is SQTIHQWPATLVQPVGSPLSLECTVEGTSNPNLYWYRQAAGRGLQLLFYSVGIGQISSEVPQNLSASRPQDRQFILSSKKLLLSDSGFYLCAGSLSGGLTGELFFGEGSRLTVL.

V gene TRBV27 combines with J gene TRBJ1-1; TRBD1 matches 7 bases. Germline V CDR1 and CDR2: MNHEY, SMNVEV (reference sequence). V dropped 6 bases and J dropped 4; count of bases not matched to a gene: 17. The CDR3 has 17 amino acids. The CDR3 region is CASSHKSAGGSGTEAFF. DNA of the CDR3: TGTGCCAGCAGCCACAAGTCGGCAGGGGGTAGTGGCACTGAAGCTTTCTTT.

This clone was observed once. The chain has TRBV30 and TRBJ2-1; TRBD1 or TRBD2 may be the D gene (5 bases each). V gave up 3 bases and J gave up 0 bases, with 12 bases separating them. CDR1 GTSNPN and CDR2 SVGIG come from the germline V gene (reference sequence). CDR3 length: 15 residues. The DNA for the CDR3 is TGTGCCTGGAGCCCGGGACGGATCTCCTACAATGAGCAGTTCTTC. Protein sequence: CAWSPGRISYNEQFF.

The chain links TRBV9 to TRBJ2-3; 9 nucleotides line up with TRBD2. J was trimmed by 6 bases and V by 3 bases; bases with no gene match: 14. Germline CDR1 is SGDLS and CDR2 is YYNGEE. The CDR3 has 17 residues. The CDR3, as DNA: TGTGCCAGCAGCGCGTCTCCGGGACTAGCTGACGCGGATACGCAGTATTTT. The encoded protein is CASSASPGLADADTQYF.

The gene calls are TRBV7-3 and TRBJ2-1, with D perhaps matching TRBD1 (6 bases). This CDR3 has 12 amino acids. Trimming shortened V by 0 bases and J by 12 bases, and 9 bases separated the two germline ends. Germline V gene sequence: CDR1 SGHTA, CDR2 FQGTGA. The CDR3 nucleotides are TGTGCCAGCAGCTTAACGGCACAGGGGCAGTTCTTC. The encoded protein is CASSLTAQGQFF.

J is TRBJ1-2 and V is TRBV7-2; tentatively, D is TRBD1 (5 bases). The V gene lost 4 bases and the J gene lost 8 bases, with 17 bases spanning the gap. This CDR3 has 14 residues. Germline V gene data show CDR1 as SGHTA and CDR2 as FQGNSA. Here the CDR3 reads CASSSTAGLLGYTF. CDR3 DNA: TGTGCCAGCAGCTCCACCGCAGGGCTCCTCGGCTACACCTTC.